This is a list of T cell receptor beta chains from one sample in a study of blood T cells in healthy people across ages. TCRdb itself ran the 5' RACE reads through MiXCR, one entry per CDR3 protein. The sample lists over 600,000 distinct CDR3 sequences, 45% to 70% occurring once. Sequenced sample: blood. These receptor sequences come from a man aged 35-49 years in good health. Each CDR3 is given with its conserved first and last residue. The D gene is left open where the match is weak. The size entry is marked missing in some rows and otherwise reads once, few, many or a size class.

J: TRBJ1-1
D: .
size: .
V: TRBV12-3/TRBV12-4
CDR3: CASSLDRTEAFF
DNA: TGTGCCAGCAGTTTAGATCGAACTGAAGCTTTCTTT

J: TRBJ2-1
D: TRBD1
size: .
V: TRBV20-1
CDR3: CSAPTGTGFNEQFF
DNA: TGCAGTGCTCCTACCGGGACAGGGTTCAATGAGCAGTTCTTC

J: TRBJ2-5
D: TRBD2
size: .
V: TRBV5-1
CDR3: CASSLVTGLVIQETQYF
DNA: TGCGCCAGCAGCTTGGTTACGGGACTAGTGATACAAGAGACCCAGTACTTC

J: TRBJ2-1
D: .
size: once
V: TRBV7-3
CDR3: CASSPEIAGSNEQFF
DNA: TGTGCCAGCAGCCCGGAGATCGCGGGGTCCAATGAGCAGTTCTTC

J: TRBJ2-5
D: .
size: few
V: TRBV5-6
CDR3: CASSLTSTQYF
DNA: TGTGCCAGCAGCTTGACTTCGACCCAGTACTTC

J: TRBJ2-5
D: .
size: .
V: TRBV6-1
CDR3: CASNPTGLETQYF
DNA: TGTGCCAGCAACCCCACAGGGTTAGAGACCCAGTACTTC

J: TRBJ2-5
D: .
size: .
V: TRBV24-1
CDR3: CATSVRAAQETQYF
DNA: TGTGCCACCAGTGTAAGGGCAGCCCAAGAGACCCAGTACTTC

J: TRBJ2-7
D: .
size: .
V: TRBV6-1
CDR3: CASSPGHLSYEQYF
DNA: TGTGCCAGCAGCCCGGGACACCTCTCCTACGAGCAGTACTTC

J: TRBJ2-1
D: TRBD2
size: .
V: TRBV6-5
CDR3: CASTEAASGRTEQFF
DNA: TGTGCCAGCACCGAAGCGGCTAGCGGGAGAACTGAGCAGTTCTTC

J: TRBJ2-1
D: .
size: once
V: TRBV20-1
CDR3: CSLPEGGSVYNEQFF
DNA: TGCAGCCTCCCCGAAGGGGGAAGCGTTTACAATGAGCAGTTCTTC

J: TRBJ2-1
D: TRBD1
size: few
V: TRBV5-4
CDR3: CASSPGQGGEQFF
DNA: TGTGCCAGCAGCCCAGGACAGGGTGGTGAGCAGTTCTTC

J: TRBJ1-2
D: .
size: .
V: TRBV7-9
CDR3: CASSLVGLSYGYTF
DNA: TGTGCCAGCAGCTTAGTAGGGCTGAGCTATGGCTACACCTTC

J: TRBJ2-3
D: .
size: .
V: TRBV12-3/TRBV12-4
CDR3: CASSLGTPGGTDTQYF
DNA: TGTGCCAGCAGTTTAGGAACCCCTGGAGGCACAGATACGCAGTATTTT

J: TRBJ1-4
D: .
size: .
V: TRBV11-2
CDR3: CTSSFQRGSGEKLFF
DNA: TGTACCAGCAGTTTTCAGAGGGGATCCGGTGAAAAACTGTTTTTT

J: TRBJ2-3
D: .
size: .
V: TRBV28
CDR3: CASSFGDLSTDTQYF
DNA: TGTGCCAGCAGTTTTGGGGATCTGTCCACAGATACGCAGTATTTT

J: TRBJ2-5
D: TRBD1
size: few
V: TRBV6-5
CDR3: CASSYAWDRPQETQYF
DNA: TGTGCCAGCAGCTATGCCTGGGACAGGCCTCAAGAGACCCAGTACTTC

J: TRBJ1-1
D: .
size: .
V: TRBV5-1
CDR3: CASSSERTVEAFF
DNA: TGCGCCAGCAGCTCGGAACGGACAGTTGAAGCTTTCTTT

J: TRBJ1-5
D: TRBD1
size: .
V: TRBV6-1
CDR3: CASSDRSTGFGGSNQPQHF
DNA: TGTGCCAGCAGTGACCGGTCGACAGGGTTCGGGGGTAGCAATCAGCCCCAGCATTTT

J: TRBJ2-1
D: TRBD1
size: .
V: TRBV7-2
CDR3: CASSLYQGASDEQFF
DNA: TGTGCCAGCAGCTTATACCAGGGGGCTTCGGATGAGCAGTTCTTC

J: TRBJ1-2
D: TRBD1
size: .
V: TRBV27
CDR3: CASRPGTAHGYTF
DNA: TGTGCCAGCAGACCGGGGACAGCGCATGGCTACACCTTC

J: TRBJ2-3
D: .
size: .
V: TRBV7-2
CDR3: CASSPDRKPTDTQYF
DNA: TGTGCCAGCAGCCCAGACAGGAAACCCACAGATACGCAGTATTTT

J: TRBJ1-2
D: .
size: .
V: TRBV27
CDR3: CASSLSSQGGYYGYTF
DNA: TGTGCCAGCAGTTTATCGTCACAGGGCGGGTACTATGGCTACACCTTC